Many counts were recorded for the clone carrying this T cell receptor (beta chain). Its antigen is as yet unknown. This entry belongs to a study of T cells in Graves' hyperthyroidism and ophthalmopathy. Points from the study as a whole: Researchers report that a 13 V-J model separated ophthalmopathy from stable hyperthyroidism.

Exclusion criteria comprised uncontrolled infection, other autoimmune disease, pregnancy or lactation. Germline-derived CDR1 and CDR2 are MNHNS and SASEGT. CDR3 length: 13 amino acids. Trimming pared 4 bases from V and 4 bases from J, leaving 8 bases between. RNA transcripts served as the template for amplifying TCR beta CDR3 regions. Initially, a first-round RT-PCR of the TCR CDR3 employed the HTBI primer set. TCRdb processed the multiplex PCR reads anew with MiXCR; each CDR3 protein has one entry. The sample records 93,000 or so distinct CDR3 sequences, approximately 50% being singletons. This clonotype was sampled from a man aged 40-50 years with Graves' hyperthyroidism. V and J are TRBV6-1 and TRBJ1-5; D not resolved. The sequencing sample was made of blood. The CDR3 nucleotides read TGTGCCAGCAGTGTAAGCGGGAATCAGCCCCAGCATTTT. It codes for CASSVSGNQPQHF.